This T cell receptor (beta chain) stems from a study of OX40 agonist ivuxolimab in advanced cancers. Whole-study context: Previous treatment with anti-PD-1, anti-PD-L1 or anti-CTLA-4 therapy was allowed; 40% had received some. Three dose-escalation patients had partial responses: one with hepatocellular carcinoma and two with cutaneous melanoma. The study's findings and limits: Among T cells, CD8+ cells averaged more expanded clones than CD4+ cells.

The timepoints at which blood was sampled were baseline, cycle 4 day 1, and cycle 7 day 1. Comment on this clone: Antigen unknown.

The germline CDR1 and CDR2 sequences are SGHKS and YYEKEE (reference sequence). This CDR3 is built from 16 residues. Trimming took off 0 bases at V and 1 base at J, with 13 bases between the two ends. Libraries were prepared by immunoSEQ multiplex PCR; TCRdb keeps only in-frame clonotypes and omits some of them. The sample contains 83,000 or so clones, approximately 90% of which appear only once. The clonotype was recovered from an adult with an advanced solid tumor such as melanoma, head and neck, liver or kidney cancer. Source: CD4+ or CD8+ T cells sorted from blood, taken in a trial of the OX40 agonist ivuxolimab. The V gene is TRBV5-5, the J gene TRBJ1-2; unclear D gene. In DNA, the CDR3 is TGTGCCAGCAGCTTGGGCGGACGGAATTTTAACTATGGCTACACCTTC. It is translated as CASSLGGRNFNYGYTF. Combining the CDR3 with reference TRBV5-5 and TRBJ1-2 gives the whole variable domain DAGVTQSPTHLIKTRGQQVTLRCSPISGHKSVSWYQQVLGQGPQFIFQYYEKEERGRGNFPDRFSARQFPNYSSELNVNALLLGDSALYLCASSLGGRNFNYGYTFGSGTRLTVV.